What follows is one T cell receptor (beta chain) and its context. This clone has a handful of counts. Its antigen has not been determined. Base quality data are lacking; no much larger clone is found one base away. The data originate from a study of blood T cell repertoires in COVID-19 (dated by TCRdb to about 2020). Study-wide context: Samples covering the acute and convalescent phases of COVID-19 were provided by collaborators in the United States, Italy and Spain. The material from the prospective study consisted of cDNA or gDNA derived from T cells, B-cell-depleted T cells, or PBMCs. Subjects who had been exposed to COVID-19, were actively infected with it, or had recovered from it provided the deeply sampled blood TCRbeta repertoires that made up the dataset. The samples were drawn from the first 160 participants of the ongoing ImmuneRACE study and from under 1,500 subjects provided by 6 global collaborators. The repertoires were released in a freely available public database intended as a resource for research on the immune response to SARS-CoV-2. Where available, HLA class I and class II types were taken from metadata supplied by the sample provider and were not determined by assay-based typing. The sample metadata nearly always contained a de-identified subject ID, COVID-19 status, age in years and sex.

TCRbeta CDR3 regions were amplified from genomic DNA by means of the immunoSEQ Assay, a bias-controlled multiplex PCR. The original methods were these. Within the assay, amplification of reference gene primers was used to estimate how many nucleated cells each sample contained. Sequence reads were collapsed and filtered to measure the absolute abundance of every unique TCRbeta CDR3 rearrangement. For each sample, productive Simpson clonality was calculated as the square root of Simpson's diversity index across productive rearrangements. TCRdb obtained this table from immuneACCESS and retained in-frame rearrangements with V and J assigned. These tables miss some clones; where compared with another copy, unresolved V genes account for less than half of the shortfall, and the remainder is unexplained. D and trimming were read from the DNA, whereas the V and J calls and clone size are those reported in that table. Across this sample there are a few hundred thousand clones, with about 80% seen only once. The ten top clones hold roughly 7.4% of the sample.

Summary of the overall study and its limitations: The amount of clinical and demographic metadata varied by source and participant and was provided uncurated.

Whole blood was collected in K2EDTA tubes by collaborating institutions according to the institutions' own protocols. For TCRbeta analysis, collaborators shipped samples in one of three forms: frozen whole blood, isolated PBMCs, or DNA extracted from either of those sample types. What was sequenced was peripheral blood. This receptor was obtained from a woman between 45 and 65 years old with acute or convalescent COVID-19.

CDR3 loop: CSVDLGLAEAFF. The base sequence is TGCAGCGTTGACTTGGGGCTCGCTGAAGCTTTCTTT. The chain was built from TRBV29-1 and TRBJ1-1, with TRBD1 perhaps the D gene, on 5 matching bases. Including cysteine and phenylalanine, the CDR3 has 12 amino acids. Just the 36-base CDR3 DNA is kept, in frame starting at base 1. From the germline V gene, CDR1 is SQVTM and CDR2 is ANQGSEA. Trimming costs V 3 bases and J 6 bases, and their ends lie 11 bases apart.